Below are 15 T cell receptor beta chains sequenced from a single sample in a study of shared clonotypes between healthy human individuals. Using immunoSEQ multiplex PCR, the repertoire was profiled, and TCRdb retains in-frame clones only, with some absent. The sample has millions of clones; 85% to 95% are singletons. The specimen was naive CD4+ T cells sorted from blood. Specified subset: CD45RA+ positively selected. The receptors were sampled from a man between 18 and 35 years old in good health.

CDR3 bases: TGCGCCAGCAGCACTGGACAGGGTTCGAACACTGAAGCTTTCTTT. This translates into CASSTGQGSNTEAFF. The rearrangement uses TRBV5-1 and TRBJ1-1; 8 positions agree with TRBD1. Germline lookup yields CDR1 SGHRS and CDR2 YFSETQ. V lost 4 bases to trimming and J lost 1 base; unmatched junction nucleotides: 6. The CDR3 runs to 15 residues. The full variable domain, its missing parts supplied by reference TRBV5-1 and TRBJ1-1, is KAGVTQTPRYLIKTRGQQVTLSCSPISGHRSVSWYQQTPGQGLQFLFEYFSETQRNKGNFPGRFSGRQFSNSRSEMNVSTLELGDSALYLCASSTGQGSNTEAFFGQGTRLTVV.

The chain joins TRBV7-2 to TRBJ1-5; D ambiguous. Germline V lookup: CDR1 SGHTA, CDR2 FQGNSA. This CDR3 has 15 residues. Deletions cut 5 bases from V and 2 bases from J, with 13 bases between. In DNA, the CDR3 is TGTGCCAGCAGCCTGTCTGGGTGGGGCAATCAGCCCCAGCATTTT. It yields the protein CASSLSGWGNQPQHF.

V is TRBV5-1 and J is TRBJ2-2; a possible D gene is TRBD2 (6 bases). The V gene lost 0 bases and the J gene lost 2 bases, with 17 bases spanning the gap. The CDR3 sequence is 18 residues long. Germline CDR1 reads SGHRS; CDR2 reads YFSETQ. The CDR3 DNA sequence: TGCGCCAGCAGCTTGGAGCCGTCTAGCGCCGCAAACACCGGGGAGCTGTTTTTT. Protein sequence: CASSLEPSSAANTGELFF.

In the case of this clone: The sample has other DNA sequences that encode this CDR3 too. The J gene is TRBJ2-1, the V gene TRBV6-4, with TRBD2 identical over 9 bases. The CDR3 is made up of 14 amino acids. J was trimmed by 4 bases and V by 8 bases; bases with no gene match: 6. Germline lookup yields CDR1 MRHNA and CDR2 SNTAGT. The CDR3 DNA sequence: TGTGCCAGCTCGCGGGGGGGCGGTTACAATGAGCAGTTCTTC. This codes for CASSRGGGYNEQFF.

This CDR3 reads CASSPLAGTQETQYF. The CDR3 DNA follows: TGTGCCAGCAGTCCACTAGCGGGAACACAAGAGACCCAGTACTTC. The chain has TRBV2 and TRBJ2-5; 10 bases align to TRBD2. Unmatched junction bases numbered 5, after V lost 5 bases and J lost 2 bases. This CDR3 has 15 amino acids. The germline V gene has CDR1 SNHLY and CDR2 FYNNEI. Full variable domain (outside the CDR3, taken from reference TRBV2 and TRBJ2-5): EPEVTQTPSHQVTQMGQEVILRCVPISNHLYFYWYRQILGQKVEFLVSFYNNEISEKSEIFDDQFSVERPDGSNFTLKIRSTKLEDSAMYFCASSPLAGTQETQYFGPGTRLLVL.

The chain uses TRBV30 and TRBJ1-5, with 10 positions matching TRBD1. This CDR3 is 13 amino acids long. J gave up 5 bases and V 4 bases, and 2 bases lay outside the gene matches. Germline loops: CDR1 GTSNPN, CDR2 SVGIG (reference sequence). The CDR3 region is CAWKGTGDQPQHF. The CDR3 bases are TGTGCCTGGAAAGGGACAGGGGATCAGCCCCAGCATTTT.

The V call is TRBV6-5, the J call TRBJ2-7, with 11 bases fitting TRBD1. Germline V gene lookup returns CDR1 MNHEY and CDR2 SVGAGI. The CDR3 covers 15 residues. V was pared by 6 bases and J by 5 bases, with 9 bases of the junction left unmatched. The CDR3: CASSRPGQGVDEQYF. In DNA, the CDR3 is TGTGCCAGCAGCCGCCCGGGACAGGGGGTTGACGAGCAGTACTTC.

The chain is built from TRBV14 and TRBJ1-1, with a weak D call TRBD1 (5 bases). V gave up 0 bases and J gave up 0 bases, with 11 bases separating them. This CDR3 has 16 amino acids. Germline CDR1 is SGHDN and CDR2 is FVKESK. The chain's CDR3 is CASSQDLPTVNTEAFF. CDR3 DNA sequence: TGTGCCAGCAGCCAAGATCTTCCGACAGTGAACACTGAAGCTTTCTTT.

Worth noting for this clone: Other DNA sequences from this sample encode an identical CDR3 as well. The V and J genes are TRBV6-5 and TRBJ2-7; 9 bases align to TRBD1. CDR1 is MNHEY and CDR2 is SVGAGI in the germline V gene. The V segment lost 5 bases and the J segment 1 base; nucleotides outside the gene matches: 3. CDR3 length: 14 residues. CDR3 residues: CASSRGQGSYEQYF. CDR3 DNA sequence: TGTGCCAGCAGTCGGGGACAGGGTTCCTACGAGCAGTACTTC.

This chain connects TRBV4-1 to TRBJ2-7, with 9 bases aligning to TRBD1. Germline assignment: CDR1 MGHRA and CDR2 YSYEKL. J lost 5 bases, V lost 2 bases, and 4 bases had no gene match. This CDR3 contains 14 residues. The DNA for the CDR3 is TGCGCCAGCAGCCAACCGGGACAGGGTCACGAGCAGTACTTC. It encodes CASSQPGQGHEQYF.

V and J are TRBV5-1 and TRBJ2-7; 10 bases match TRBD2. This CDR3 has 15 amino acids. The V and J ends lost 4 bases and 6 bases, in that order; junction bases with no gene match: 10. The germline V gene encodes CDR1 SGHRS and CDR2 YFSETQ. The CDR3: CASSISGGLNSEQYF. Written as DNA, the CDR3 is TGCGCCAGCAGCATTAGCGGGGGGTTGAACTCCGAGCAGTACTTC.

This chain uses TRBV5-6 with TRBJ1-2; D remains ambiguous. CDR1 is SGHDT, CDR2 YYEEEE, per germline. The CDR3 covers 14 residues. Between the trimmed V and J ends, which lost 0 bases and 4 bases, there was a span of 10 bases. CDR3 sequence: CASSLGREVYGYTF. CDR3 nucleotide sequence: TGTGCCAGCAGCTTGGGTAGAGAGGTCTATGGCTACACCTTC.

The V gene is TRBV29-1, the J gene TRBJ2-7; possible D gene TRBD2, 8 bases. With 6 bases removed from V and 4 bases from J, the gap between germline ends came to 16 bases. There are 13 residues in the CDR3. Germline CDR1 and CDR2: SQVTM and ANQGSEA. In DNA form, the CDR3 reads TGCAGCGTGAGACAGGGCGGGGGGTACGAGCAGTACTTC. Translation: CSVRQGGGYEQYF.

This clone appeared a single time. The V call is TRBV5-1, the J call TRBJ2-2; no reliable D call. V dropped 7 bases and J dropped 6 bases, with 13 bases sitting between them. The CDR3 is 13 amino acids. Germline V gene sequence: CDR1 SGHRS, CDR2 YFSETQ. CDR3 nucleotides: TGCGCCAGCGGGGAACGTGGGTCCGGGGAGCTGTTTTTT. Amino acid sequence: CASGERGSGELFF.

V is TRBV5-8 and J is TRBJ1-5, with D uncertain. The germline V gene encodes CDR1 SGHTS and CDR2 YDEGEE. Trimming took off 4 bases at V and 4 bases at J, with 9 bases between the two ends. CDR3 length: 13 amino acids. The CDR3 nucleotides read TGTGCCAGCAGCCTTGCCCGAAATCAGCCCCAGCATTTT. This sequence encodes CASSLARNQPQHF. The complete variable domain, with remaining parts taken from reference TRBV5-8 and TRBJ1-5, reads EAGVTQSPTHLIKTRGQQATLRCSPISGHTSVYWYQQALGLGLQFLLWYDEGEERNRGNFPPRFSGRQFPNYSSELNVNALELEDSALYLCASSLARNQPQHFGDGTRLSIL.